This T cell receptor (beta chain) was captured in a study of cytomegalovirus exposure and HLA in healthy donors. Germline V gene sequence: CDR1 SGHNT, CDR2 YYREEE (reference sequence). V was pared by 3 bases and J by 2 bases, with 14 bases between. The CDR3 is 16 residues long. Both 60 Vbeta primers and 13 Jbeta primers went into the PCR. Clones were sequenced by immunoSEQ multiplex PCR, and TCRdb holds only the in-frame ones, with some missing. The sample contains about 160,000 clones, around four fifths of which appear only once. The chain links TRBV5-4 to TRBJ2-2, with D maybe TRBD1 (6 bases). The clonotype was recovered from a girl aged 2-10 years in good health and CMV-seropositive. What was sequenced was PBMCs. CDR3: CASSSPGTPNTGELFF. For the CDR3, the DNA is TGTGCCAGCAGCTCTCCCGGGACACCTAACACCGGGGAGCTGTTTTTT.